The clone carrying this T cell receptor beta chain was detected a few times. This CDR3 comprises 16 residues. V lost 5 bases, J lost 6 bases, and 17 bases lay in between. The germline V gene has CDR1 SEHNR and CDR2 FQNEAQ (reference sequence). Seattle patients were enrolled during active infection and followed longitudinally. Data came from immunoSEQ multiplex PCR; TCRdb stores just in-frame clones and leaves some out. In the table there are almost 300,000 clones, approximately 89% of which are singletons. This entry comes from a study of blood T cell repertoires in COVID-19. This TCR was recovered from a woman between 25 and 40 years old with COVID-19, enrolled during active disease. Material: peripheral blood. V gene TRBV7-9 combines with J gene TRBJ1-6; maybe TRBD1 (5 bases). For the CDR3, the DNA is TGTGCCAGCAGCACTCGAAGCAGGGTGGCTAATTCACCCCTCCACTTT. It codes for CASSTRSRVANSPLHF.